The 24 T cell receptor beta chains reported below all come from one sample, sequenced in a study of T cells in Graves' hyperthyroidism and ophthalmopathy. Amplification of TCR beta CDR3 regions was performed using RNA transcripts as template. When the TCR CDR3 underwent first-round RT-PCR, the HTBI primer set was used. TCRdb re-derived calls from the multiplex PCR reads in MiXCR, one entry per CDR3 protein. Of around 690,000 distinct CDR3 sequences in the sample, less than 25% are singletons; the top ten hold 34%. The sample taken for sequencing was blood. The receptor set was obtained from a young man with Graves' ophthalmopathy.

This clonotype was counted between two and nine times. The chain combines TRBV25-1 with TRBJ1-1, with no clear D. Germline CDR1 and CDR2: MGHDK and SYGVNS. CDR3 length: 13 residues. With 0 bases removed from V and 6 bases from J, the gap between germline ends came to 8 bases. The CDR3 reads CASSEYGSAEAFF. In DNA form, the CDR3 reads TGTGCCAGCAGTGAATATGGGAGTGCTGAAGCTTTCTTT.

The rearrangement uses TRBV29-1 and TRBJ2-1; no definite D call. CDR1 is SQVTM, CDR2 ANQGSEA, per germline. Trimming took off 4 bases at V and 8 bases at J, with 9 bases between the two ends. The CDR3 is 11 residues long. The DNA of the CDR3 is TGCAGCGTTGGCACGGGCGATGAGCAGTTCTTC. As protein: CSVGTGDEQFF.

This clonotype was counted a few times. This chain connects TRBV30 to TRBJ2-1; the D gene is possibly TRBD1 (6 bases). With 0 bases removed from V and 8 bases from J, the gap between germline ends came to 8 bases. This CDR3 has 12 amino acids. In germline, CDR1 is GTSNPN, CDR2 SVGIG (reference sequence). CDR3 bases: TGTGCCTGGAGTGTACAGGGCCATGAGCAGTTCTTC. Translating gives CAWSVQGHEQFF.

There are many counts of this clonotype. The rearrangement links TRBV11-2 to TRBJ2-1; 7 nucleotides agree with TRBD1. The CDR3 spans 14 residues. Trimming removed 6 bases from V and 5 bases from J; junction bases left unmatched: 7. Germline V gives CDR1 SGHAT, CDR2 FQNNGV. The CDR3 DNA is TGTGCCAGCAGATCACCAGGGGGACACAATGAGCAGTTCTTC. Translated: CASRSPGGHNEQFF. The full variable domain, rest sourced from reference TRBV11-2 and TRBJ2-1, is EAGVAQSPRYKIIEKRQSVAFWCNPISGHATLYWYQQILGQGPKLLIQFQNNGVVDDSQLPKDRFSAERLKGVDSTLKIQPAKLEDSAVYLCASRSPGGHNEQFFGPGTRLTVL.

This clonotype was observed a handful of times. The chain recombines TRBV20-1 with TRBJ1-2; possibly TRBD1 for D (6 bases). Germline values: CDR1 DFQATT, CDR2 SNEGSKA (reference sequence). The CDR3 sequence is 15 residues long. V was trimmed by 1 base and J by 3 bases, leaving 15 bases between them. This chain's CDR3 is CSARADRTLHYGYTF. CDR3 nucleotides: TGCAGTGCTAGAGCTGACAGGACCCTTCACTATGGCTACACCTTC.

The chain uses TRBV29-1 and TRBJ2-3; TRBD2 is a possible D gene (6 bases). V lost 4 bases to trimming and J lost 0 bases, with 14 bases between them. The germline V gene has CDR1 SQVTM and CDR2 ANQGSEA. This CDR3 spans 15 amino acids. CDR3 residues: CSVVITGTSTDTQYF. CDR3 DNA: TGCAGCGTTGTAATAACCGGGACTAGCACAGATACGCAGTATTTT.

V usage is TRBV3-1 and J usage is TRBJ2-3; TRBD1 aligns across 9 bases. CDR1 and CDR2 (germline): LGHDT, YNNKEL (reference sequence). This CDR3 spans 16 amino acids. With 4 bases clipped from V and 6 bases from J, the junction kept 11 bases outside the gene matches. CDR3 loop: CASSPAGGQGTDTQYF. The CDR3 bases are TGTGCCAGCAGCCCTGCCGGCGGACAGGGGACGGATACGCAGTATTTT.

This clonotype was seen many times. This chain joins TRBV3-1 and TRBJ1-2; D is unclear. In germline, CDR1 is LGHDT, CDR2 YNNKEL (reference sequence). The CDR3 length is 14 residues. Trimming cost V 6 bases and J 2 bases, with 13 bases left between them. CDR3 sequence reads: CASRPGAPNYGYTF. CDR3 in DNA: TGTGCCAGCAGACCGGGAGCACCAAACTATGGCTACACCTTC.

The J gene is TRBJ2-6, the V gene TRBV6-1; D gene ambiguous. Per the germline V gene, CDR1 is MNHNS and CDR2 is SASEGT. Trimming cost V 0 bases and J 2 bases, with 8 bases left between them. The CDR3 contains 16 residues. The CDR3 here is CASSEAAGTGANVLTF. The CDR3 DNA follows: TGTGCCAGCAGTGAAGCAGCAGGCACTGGGGCCAACGTCCTGACTTTC.

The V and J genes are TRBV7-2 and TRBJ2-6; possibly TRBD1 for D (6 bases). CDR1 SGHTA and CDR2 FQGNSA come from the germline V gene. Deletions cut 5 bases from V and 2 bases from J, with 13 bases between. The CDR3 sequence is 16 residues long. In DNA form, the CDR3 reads TGTGCCAGCAGCAGAGACCGGGACACTGGGGCCAACGTCCTGACTTTC. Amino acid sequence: CASSRDRDTGANVLTF. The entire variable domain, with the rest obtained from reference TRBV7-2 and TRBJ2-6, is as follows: GAGVSQSPSNKVTEKGKDVELRCDPISGHTALYWYRQSLGQGLEFLIYFQGNSAPDKSGLPSDRFSAERTGGSVSTLTIQRTQQEDSAVYLCASSRDRDTGANVLTFGAGSRLTVL.

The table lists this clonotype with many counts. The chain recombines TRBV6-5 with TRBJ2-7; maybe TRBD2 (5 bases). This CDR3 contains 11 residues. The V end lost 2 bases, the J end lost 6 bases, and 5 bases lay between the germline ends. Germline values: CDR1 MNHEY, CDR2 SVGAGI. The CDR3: CASSYLAEQYF. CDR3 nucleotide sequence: TGTGCCAGCAGTTACCTAGCCGAGCAGTACTTC.

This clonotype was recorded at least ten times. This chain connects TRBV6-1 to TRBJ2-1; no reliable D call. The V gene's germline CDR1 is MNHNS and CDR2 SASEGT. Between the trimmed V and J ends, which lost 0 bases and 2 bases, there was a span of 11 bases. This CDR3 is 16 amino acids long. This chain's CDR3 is CASSEAALVPYNEQFF. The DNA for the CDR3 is TGTGCCAGCAGTGAAGCGGCGCTAGTCCCCTACAATGAGCAGTTCTTC.

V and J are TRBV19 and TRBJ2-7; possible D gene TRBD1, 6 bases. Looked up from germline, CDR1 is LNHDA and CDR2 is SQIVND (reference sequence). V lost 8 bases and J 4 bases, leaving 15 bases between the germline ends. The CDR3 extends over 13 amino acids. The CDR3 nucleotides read TGTGCCAGTGGGAGCGACAGGTTTTACGAGCAGTACTTC. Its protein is CASGSDRFYEQYF.

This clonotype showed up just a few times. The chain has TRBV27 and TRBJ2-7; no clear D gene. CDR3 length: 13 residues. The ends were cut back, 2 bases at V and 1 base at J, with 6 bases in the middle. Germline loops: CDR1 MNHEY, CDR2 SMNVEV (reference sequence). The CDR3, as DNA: TGTGCCAGCAGTTTACAGAAGTCCTACGAGCAGTACTTC. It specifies CASSLQKSYEQYF.

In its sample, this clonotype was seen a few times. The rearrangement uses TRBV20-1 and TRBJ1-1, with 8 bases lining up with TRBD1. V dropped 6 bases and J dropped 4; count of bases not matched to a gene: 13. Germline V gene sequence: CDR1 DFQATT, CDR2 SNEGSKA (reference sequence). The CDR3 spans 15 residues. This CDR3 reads CSAGAGTGLSTEAFF. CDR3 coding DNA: TGCAGTGCGGGGGCCGGGACAGGCCTGAGCACTGAAGCTTTCTTT.

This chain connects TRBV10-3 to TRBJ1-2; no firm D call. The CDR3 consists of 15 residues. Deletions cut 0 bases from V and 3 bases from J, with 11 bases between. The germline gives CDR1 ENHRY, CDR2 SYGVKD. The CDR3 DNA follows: TGTGCCATCAGTGAGTCGTTGGAGGTAGACTATGGCTACACCTTC. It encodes CAISESLEVDYGYTF.

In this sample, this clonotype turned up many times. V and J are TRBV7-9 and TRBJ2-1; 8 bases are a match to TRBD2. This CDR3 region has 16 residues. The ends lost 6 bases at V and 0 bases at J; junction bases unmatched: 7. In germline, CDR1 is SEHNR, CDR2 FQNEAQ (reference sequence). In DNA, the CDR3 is TGTGCCAGCAGTCTTGGACTAGCTAGCTCCTACAATGAGCAGTTCTTC. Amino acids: CASSLGLASSYNEQFF.

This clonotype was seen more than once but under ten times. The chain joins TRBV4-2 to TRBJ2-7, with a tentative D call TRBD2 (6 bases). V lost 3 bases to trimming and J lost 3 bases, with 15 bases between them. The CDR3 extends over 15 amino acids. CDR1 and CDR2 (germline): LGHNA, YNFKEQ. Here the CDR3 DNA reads TGTGCCAGCAGCCAGGAGCGGGCCTTATACTACGAGCAGTACTTC. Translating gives CASSQERALYYEQYF.

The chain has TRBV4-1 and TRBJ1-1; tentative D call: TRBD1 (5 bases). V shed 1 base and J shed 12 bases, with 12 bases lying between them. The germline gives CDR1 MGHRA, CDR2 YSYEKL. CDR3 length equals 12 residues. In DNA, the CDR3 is TGCGCCAGCAGCCAAGCGGGGCTCATAACTTTCTTT. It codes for CASSQAGLITFF.

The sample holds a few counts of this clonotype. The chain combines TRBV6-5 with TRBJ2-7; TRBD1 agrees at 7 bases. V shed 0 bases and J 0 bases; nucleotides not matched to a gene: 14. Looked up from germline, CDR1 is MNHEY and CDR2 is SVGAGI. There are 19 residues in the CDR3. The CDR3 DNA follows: TGTGCCAGCAGTTACTCGGCCCTTCCGGGACAGAAAAGCTCCTACGAGCAGTACTTC. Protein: CASSYSALPGQKSSYEQYF.

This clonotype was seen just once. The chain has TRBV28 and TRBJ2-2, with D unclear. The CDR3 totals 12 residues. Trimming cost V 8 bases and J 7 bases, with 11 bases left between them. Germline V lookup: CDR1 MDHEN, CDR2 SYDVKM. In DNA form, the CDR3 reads TGTGCCAGCCTTTGGGAAGGCGGGGAGCTGTTTTTT. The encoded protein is CASLWEGGELFF.

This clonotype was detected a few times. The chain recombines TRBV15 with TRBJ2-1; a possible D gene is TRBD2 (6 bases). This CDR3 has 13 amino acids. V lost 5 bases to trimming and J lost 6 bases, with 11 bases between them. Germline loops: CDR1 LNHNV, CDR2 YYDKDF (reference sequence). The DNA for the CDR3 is TGTGCCACCAGCTTAAATAGCGGCAATGAGCAGTTCTTC. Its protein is CATSLNSGNEQFF. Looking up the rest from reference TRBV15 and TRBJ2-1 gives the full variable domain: DAMVIQNPRYQVTQFGKPVTLSCSQTLNHNVMYWYQQKSSQAPKLLFHYYDKDFNNEADTPDNFQSRRPNTSFCFLDIRSPGLGDTAMYLCATSLNSGNEQFFGPGTRLTVL.

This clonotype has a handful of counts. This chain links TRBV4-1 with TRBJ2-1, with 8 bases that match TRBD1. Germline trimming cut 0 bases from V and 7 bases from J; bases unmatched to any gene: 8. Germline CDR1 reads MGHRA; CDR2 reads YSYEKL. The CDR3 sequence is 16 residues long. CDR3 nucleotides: TGCGCCAGCAGCCAAGATAAGAGACAGGGGTTGAATGAGCAGTTCTTC. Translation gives CASSQDKRQGLNEQFF.

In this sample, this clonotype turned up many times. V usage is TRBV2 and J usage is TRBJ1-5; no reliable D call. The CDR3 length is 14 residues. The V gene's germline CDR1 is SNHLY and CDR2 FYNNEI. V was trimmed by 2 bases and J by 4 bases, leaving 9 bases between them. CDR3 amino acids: CASSENVNNQPQHF. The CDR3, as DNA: TGTGCCAGCAGTGAAAACGTGAATAATCAGCCCCAGCATTTT.